This T cell receptor beta chain is drawn from a study of tumor-infiltrating lymphocytes in primary liver carcinoma (dated by TCRdb to 2017 to 2019). For the study in its entirety: Of the five patients, three men and two women aged 30 to 69 years, four had hepatocellular carcinoma and one had combined HCC and intrahepatic cholangiocarcinoma. Roughly 3.65 to 7.5 million productive TCRbeta reads were obtained per sample, and no significant difference in read depth was found between tissue types. A total of about 35 specimens from 5 patients, comprising some 25 tumor regions, 5 adjacent noncancerous liver tissues and 5 peripheral blood samples, were covered by TCRbeta repertoire sequencing. High reproducibility was observed for the technical replicate repertoires, with mean shared-clone rates approximately 0.92 and correlation coefficients above 0.95. The study combined TCRbeta repertoire sequencing, expression microarrays and whole-exome sequencing across five regions of each liver tumor, with adjacent normal tissue and blood. The five patients had tumors of stage T1-T3 N0M0, with maximum diameters ranging from roughly 4.2 to 11 cm.

Without any cell sorting, total RNA and DNA were extracted together from about 19-30 mg of bulk tissue using the AllPrep DNA/RNA mini kit. Surgical resection was performed in China between November 2015 and early 2016 on about 5 patients with histopathologically diagnosed primary liver carcinoma. At the time of sampling, the patients had chronic HBV infection and had not received any treatment. Each fresh piece of tumor and adjacent tissue was cut in two, with one half stored in RNAlater at -80 degrees C and the other half sent for histology. Overall study outcomes, separate from this receptor: Since the samples were bulk and unsorted, there was no way to compare CD4+ and CD8+ T cell repertoires. Only 4 or 5 patients were included in the study, and the authors note that the findings should be validated in a larger study. Consistent with antigen-driven expansion, pairs of tumor regions showed higher repertoire overlap (mean around 36%) than either tumor-adjacent pairs (roughly 17%) or tumor-blood pairs (roughly 15%). A significantly larger repertoire fraction was made up by the top 250 clones in tumors than in blood (p = 0.039). Because only the TCR beta chain was sequenced and unpaired alpha chains were not captured, true repertoire diversity is likely underestimated.

Using a constant-region primer and ProtoScript II reverse transcriptase, TCRbeta-specific cDNA was reverse-transcribed from around 500 ng total RNA. Three nested multiplex PCR rounds, following a slightly modified ARM-PCR procedure, were used to build the TCRbeta libraries. The first two PCR rounds used multiplex TRBV1-TRBV30 forward primers with a Cbeta reverse primer, each for approximately 11 cycles. Sample barcodes and Illumina adapters were added in a final 25-cycle PCR with Deep VentR polymerase. Before sequencing, amplicons of 200-500 bp were gel-purified using a QIAquick gel extraction kit. The TCRbeta amplicons were sequenced with 250-bp paired-end reads on an Illumina HiSeq 2500. On the authors' methods: Quality trimming of reads was performed with Trimmomatic v0.33, and paired reads were merged with FLASH v1.2.11 so that full CDR3 sequences could be recovered. V, D and J germline segments were assigned to the rearranged TCRbeta sequences by MiGEC v1.2.1b. Clonotype statistics and Shannon-Wiener diversity indices were computed with VDJtools v1.0.0. To cut down on sampling bias, every analysis after diversity analysis relied on just the 250 most abundant clonotypes from each sample. Using fastp at Q25 and MiXCR, TCRdb reprocessed the public reads and kept productive beta chains. Each CDR3 protein appears once, grouped with its most common genes and DNA. TCRdb, not the original authors, processed these V and J calls. For this sample there are roughly 86,000 distinct CDR3 sequences; around 68% appear just once. Approximately 30% of the sample goes to the ten largest clones.

With regard to this clonotype: Its cognate antigen has yet to be identified. The junction departs from germline at one end; a sequencing error may be responsible.

According to the germline V gene, CDR1 reads ENHRY and CDR2 reads SYGVKD. The cysteine opens and the phenylalanine closes a CDR3 of 13 amino acids. Only CDR3 DNA remains: 39 bases, in frame from the first base. The receptor's source is a middle-aged man with primary liver carcinoma and hepatitis B virus infection. The chain employs TRBV10-3 and TRBJ1-5, with the D gene call left open. Material: tumor-adjacent normal liver tissue. The sequenced DNA: TGTGCCATCAGTTCGGGCACGGAAGGGCCCCAGCATTTC. This sequence encodes CAISSGTEGPQHF.